This is a list of T cell receptor beta chains from one sample in a study of blood T cell repertoires in COVID-19. TCRdb's table, derived via immunoSEQ multiplex PCR, lists solely in-frame clones and lacks some. The top ten hold about 33% of the sample, which has under 55,000 clones, around 82% seen once. The source material was peripheral blood. These receptors were collected from an elderly woman with acute or convalescent COVID-19. Both conserved end residues are part of each CDR3. D genes are given only for firm matches. Rows may omit the clone size; those that give it use once, few, many or a size class.

V	size	D	J	DNA	CDR3
TRBV19	-	TRBD1	TRBJ2-2	TGTGGGACAGGGGGGATTGGTACCGGGGAGCTGTTTTTT	CGTGGIGTGELFF
TRBV28	-	TRBD1	TRBJ1-1	TGTGCCAGCAGTTTATCGGACAGGTACACTGAAGCTTTCTTT	CASSLSDRYTEAFF
TRBV30	once	-	TRBJ2-7	TGTGCCTGGAGTGGGGGAGAGGTTTCTCCCTACGAGCAGTACTTC	CAWSGGEVSPYEQYF
TRBV5-1	once	TRBD1	TRBJ1-1	TGCGCCAGCAGCTTGGGGGGCCAGGGGGCGATGGCAGCTTTCTTT	CASSLGGQGAMAAFF
TRBV7-2	-	-	TRBJ1-2	TGTGCCAGCAGCTTAACTACGGGGTATGGCTACACCTTC	CASSLTTGYGYTF
TRBV5-1	-	TRBD1	TRBJ2-5	TGCGCCAGCAGCCCGAGACAGGGGAATGTGGAGACCCAGTACTTC	CASSPRQGNVETQYF
TRBV7-6	-	-	TRBJ2-7	TGTGCCAGCAGCCGGGACTCGGGATTCTCCTACGAGCAGTACTTC	CASSRDSGFSYEQYF
TRBV7-8	-	TRBD1	TRBJ2-2	TGTGCCAGCAGCTTAGGTTCAGGGGGTAGGGAGCTGTTTTTT	CASSLGSGGRELFF
TRBV5-1	once	-	TRBJ2-7	TGCGCCAGCAGCTTGAGGCCAGGGATCATCTACGAGCAGTACTTC	CASSLRPGIIYEQYF
TRBV3-1/TRBV3-2	-	TRBD1	TRBJ1-1	TGTGCCAGCAGCCAAGGGAGAGACAGGGGCACTGAAGCTTTCTTT	CASSQGRDRGTEAFF
TRBV7-2	-	TRBD2	TRBJ2-1	TGTGCCAGCAGCTCCAGAGCTAGCGGGAGATCCTACAATGAGCAGTTCTTC	CASSSRASGRSYNEQFF